Described below is a single T cell receptor beta chain sequence and its context. Its target is not known. Terminally differentiated effector memory CD45RA+ cells were excluded by CCR7 positive selection of CD45RO-negative cells. This sample is drawn from a study of shared clonotypes between healthy human individuals. On the study more broadly: The plates for each donor numbered three CD4 naive, three CD4 memory, two CD8 naive and one CD8 memory.

Whole-study results and caveats: A few donors showed sharing of about 4.6% of naive CD4 clonotypes. Generation probability values for non-shared clonotypes were lower than those for clonotypes shared by all four donors. What naive subsets generally showed was a larger estimated richness than memory subsets showed.

The assay was immunoSEQ multiplex PCR, and TCRdb's table has in-frame clones only and misses some. The data contain roughly 1,800,000 clones, about 95% of them singletons. V was pared by 0 bases and J by 14 bases, with 12 bases between. The CDR3 length is 12 residues. Germline V gene data show CDR1 as SGHNT and CDR2 as YYREEE (reference sequence). The material sequenced was naive CD8+ T cells sorted from blood. The clonotype originates from a man between 18 and 35 years old in good health. This rearrangement joins TRBV5-4 to TRBJ1-5, with D unclear. The CDR3: CASSLGGSIEHF. DNA for the CDR3: TGTGCCAGCAGCTTGGGGGGTAGTATCGAGCATTTT.